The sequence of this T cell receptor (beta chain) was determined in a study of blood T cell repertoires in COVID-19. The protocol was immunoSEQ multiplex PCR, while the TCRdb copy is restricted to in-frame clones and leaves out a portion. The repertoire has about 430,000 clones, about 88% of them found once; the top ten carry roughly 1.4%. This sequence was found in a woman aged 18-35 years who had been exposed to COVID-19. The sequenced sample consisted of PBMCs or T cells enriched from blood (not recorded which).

The chain's CDR3 is CASSPLGTGNEQFF. In DNA form, the CDR3 reads TGTGCCAGCAGTCCCCTAGGGACAGGGAATGAGCAGTTCTTC. The chain has TRBV28 and TRBJ2-1; 9 bases line up with TRBD1. CDR1 and CDR2 from the germline V gene are MDHEN and SYDVKM. This CDR3 is 14 amino acids long. V lost 5 bases and J lost 7; bases outside the gene matches: 6.